This T cell receptor beta chain was profiled in a study of blood T cells in healthy people across ages. Germline V gene data show CDR1 as LNHNV and CDR2 as YYDKDF (reference sequence). The CDR3 sequence is 15 residues long. Trimming stripped 0 bases from V and 4 bases from J, with 13 bases between. Using a J-beta primer mix together with a sample-barcoded 5' primer, a second PCR was run for about 7 to 12 cycles. Every cDNA was tagged by a template-switch adaptor with 12 random nucleotides. TCRdb called the 5' RACE reads again in MiXCR, with one record for every CDR3 protein. The sample holds nearly 1 million distinct CDR3 sequences, 51% seen once. Study outcomes and limitations: Higher naive T cell percentage went strongly together with higher TCR beta diversity.

This clonotype was counted a single time. What it binds is unknown. The chain is built from TRBV15 and TRBJ2-7, with a weak D call TRBD2 (5 bases). This sequence originates from a woman aged 60-75 years in good health. The sequenced sample consisted of blood. The CDR3, as DNA: TGTGCCACCAGCAGAGAGGGCGGAGGTGGGTACGAGCAGTACTTC. It translates to CATSREGGGGYEQYF.